The 4 T cell receptor beta chains given below trace back to one sample, sequenced in a study of tumor and adjacent non-tumor tissue in lung cancer. This sample's RNA came from whole unsorted tissue. Three rounds of nested PCR, following a modified ARM-PCR protocol, produced the TCRbeta library. TCRdb reanalysed the multiplex PCR reads using MiXCR and keeps one entry per CDR3 protein. Of about 110,000 distinct CDR3 sequences listed, 60% to 80% are singletons. Sequenced sample: lung tumor tissue. These receptors all stem from a woman aged 60-75 years with non-small cell lung cancer.

The chain has TRBV9 and TRBJ1-3; D is undetermined. The CDR3 spans 15 residues. The V end lost 3 bases, the J end lost 2 bases, and 12 bases lay between the germline ends. Germline V gene lookup returns CDR1 SGDLS and CDR2 YYNGEE. This CDR3 reads CASSAFGGAGNTIYF. CDR3 DNA: TGTGCCAGCAGCGCCTTCGGAGGAGCTGGAAACACCATATATTTT.

In its sample, this clonotype was seen a few times. The chain is built from TRBV11-2 and TRBJ2-1; the match to TRBD1 covers 7 bases. The CDR3 is made up of 16 amino acids. Germline-derived CDR1 and CDR2 are SGHAT and FQNNGV. Germline trimming cut 0 bases from V and 8 bases from J; bases unmatched to any gene: 10. This CDR3 reads CASSLDRGQTNDEQFF. The CDR3 coding sequence is TGTGCCAGCAGCTTAGATCGGGGACAGACGAACGATGAGCAGTTCTTC.

As for this clonotype: Mismatch with germline at one junction end may stem from a read error. CDR3 region: CSARVTGGEFNQSQHF. The CDR3 coding sequence is TGCAGTGCTAGGGTAACGGGTGGGGAGTTCAATCAGTCCCAGCATTTT. The rearrangement links TRBV20-1 to TRBJ1-5; D not certain. In germline, CDR1 is DFQATT, CDR2 SNEGSKA (reference sequence). This CDR3 spans 16 amino acids.

On this clonotype itself: One end of the junction is discordant with germline, which a read error may explain. The rearrangement links TRBV20-1 to TRBJ1-1; no clear D. The CDR3 has 16 amino acids. CDR1 is DFQATT, CDR2 SNEGSKA, per germline (reference sequence). The CDR3 DNA reads TGCAGTGCTGGAGATGCCGGCAAGGCGGTGAACACTGAAGTTTTCTTT. It encodes CSAGDAGKAVNTEVFF.